This T cell receptor beta chain originates from a study of neurological immune-mediated disorders. This clonotype was seen at least ten times. Antigen specificity is unknown. For the unsorted libraries, 2 million PBMCs stored at -80 C served as input. cDNA was made by 5'RACE with 10-nucleotide random UMIs. TCRdb processed the 5' RACE reads anew with MiXCR; each CDR3 protein has one entry. Among more than 30,000 distinct CDR3 sequences listed, over 4% were seen once. Findings of the study overall: The absence of any CDR3 amino acid sequence shared by expanded clones across subjects suggests that repertoires were private in all groups. Patients with HTLV-1-associated myelopathy had the highest level of TCR clonal expansion, whereas patients with multiple sclerosis had the lowest level, falling beneath the level found in healthy controls.

CDR1 is SGHTA, CDR2 FQGNSA, per germline. V trimming: 8 bases; J trimming: 2 bases; junction bases outside the gene matches: 4. The CDR3 has 13 amino acids. This clonotype was sampled from a man in his late teens or twenties in good health. Specimen: PBMCs. This chain joins TRBV7-2 and TRBJ2-3, with 7 bases lining up with TRBD2. CDR3 DNA sequence: TGTGCCAGCGGGGGGGGGTACACAGATACGCAGTATTTT. This gives the protein CASGGGYTDTQYF.